This T cell receptor beta chain was retrieved from a study of ipilimumab plus nivolumab after autologous stem cell transplantation. Across the whole study: Median doses per patient: roughly five ipilimumab, seven to nine nivolumab. Both relapsed and primary refractory DLBCL were included. Points from the study as a whole: TCR repertoire, Treg phenotype and gut microbiota reportedly support more study of this approach.

V lost 2 bases, J lost 0 bases, and 8 bases lay in between. The CDR3 spans 16 residues. CDR1 is SNHLY, CDR2 FYNNEI, per germline. Libraries were prepared by immunoSEQ multiplex PCR; TCRdb keeps only in-frame clonotypes and omits some of them. Of some 87,000 clones in the sample, approximately 83% were seen once. Starting 14 to 28 days after autologous transplant, ipilimumab 1 mg/kg was given. A word on this clone: The target antigen is unknown.

The rearrangement links TRBV2 to TRBJ2-6, with D unclear. This receptor was obtained from a male donor with diffuse large B-cell lymphoma. Sample: PBMCs, taken in a trial of ipilimumab plus nivolumab as post-transplant consolidation. The CDR3 here is CASSEMSYSGANVLTF. The DNA of the CDR3 is TGTGCCAGCAGTGAAATGTCATACTCTGGGGCCAACGTCCTGACTTTC.